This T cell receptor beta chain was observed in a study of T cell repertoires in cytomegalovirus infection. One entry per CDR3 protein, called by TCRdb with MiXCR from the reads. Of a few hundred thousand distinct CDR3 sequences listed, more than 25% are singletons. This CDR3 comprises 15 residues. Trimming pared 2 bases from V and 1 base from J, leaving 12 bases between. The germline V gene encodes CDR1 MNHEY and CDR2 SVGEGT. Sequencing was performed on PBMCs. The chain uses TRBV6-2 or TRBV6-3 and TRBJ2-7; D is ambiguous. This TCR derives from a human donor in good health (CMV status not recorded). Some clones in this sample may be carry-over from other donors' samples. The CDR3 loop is CASSYRPVQSYEQYF. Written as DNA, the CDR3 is TGTGCCAGCAGTTACCGGCCGGTTCAATCCTACGAGCAGTACTTC.